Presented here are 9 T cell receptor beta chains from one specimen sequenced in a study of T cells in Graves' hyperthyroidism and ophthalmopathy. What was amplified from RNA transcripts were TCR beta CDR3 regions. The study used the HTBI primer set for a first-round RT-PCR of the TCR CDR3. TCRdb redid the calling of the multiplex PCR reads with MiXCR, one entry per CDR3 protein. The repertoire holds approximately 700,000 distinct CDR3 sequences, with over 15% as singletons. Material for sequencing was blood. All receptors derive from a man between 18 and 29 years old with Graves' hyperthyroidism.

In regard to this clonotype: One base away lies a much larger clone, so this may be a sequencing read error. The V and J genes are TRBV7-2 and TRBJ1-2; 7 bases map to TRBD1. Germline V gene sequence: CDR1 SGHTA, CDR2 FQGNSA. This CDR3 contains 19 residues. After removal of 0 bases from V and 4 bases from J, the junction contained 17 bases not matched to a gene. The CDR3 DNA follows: TGTGCCAGCAGCTTAGCTACTAGGACAGGTACCCTCCGGGGCTATGGCTACACCTTC. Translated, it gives CASSLATRTGTLRGYGYTF.

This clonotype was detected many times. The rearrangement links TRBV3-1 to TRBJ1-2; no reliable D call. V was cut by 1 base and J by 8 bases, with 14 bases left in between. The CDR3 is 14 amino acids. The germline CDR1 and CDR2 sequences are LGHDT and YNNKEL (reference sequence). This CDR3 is CASSQALPVNGYTF. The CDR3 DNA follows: TGTGCCAGCAGCCAAGCCCTGCCAGTGAACGGCTACACCTTC.

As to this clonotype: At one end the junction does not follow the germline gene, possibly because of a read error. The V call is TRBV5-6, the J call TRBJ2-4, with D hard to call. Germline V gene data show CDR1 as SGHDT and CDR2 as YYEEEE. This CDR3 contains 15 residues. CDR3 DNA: TGTGCCACCAGCCCAGCTGCCGGATCCGAAAACATTCAGTACTTC. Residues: CATSPAAGSENIQYF.

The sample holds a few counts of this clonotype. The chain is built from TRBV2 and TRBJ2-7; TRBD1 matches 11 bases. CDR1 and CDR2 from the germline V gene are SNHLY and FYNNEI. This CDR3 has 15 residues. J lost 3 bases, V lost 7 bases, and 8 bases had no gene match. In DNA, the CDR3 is TGTGCCAGCATCGCCCCCGGGACAGGGGGCTACGAGCAGTACTTC. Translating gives CASIAPGTGGYEQYF. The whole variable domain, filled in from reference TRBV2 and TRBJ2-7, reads EPEVTQTPSHQVTQMGQEVILRCVPISNHLYFYWYRQILGQKVEFLVSFYNNEISEKSEIFDDQFSVERPDGSNFTLKIRSTKLEDSAMYFCASIAPGTGGYEQYFGPGTRLTVT.

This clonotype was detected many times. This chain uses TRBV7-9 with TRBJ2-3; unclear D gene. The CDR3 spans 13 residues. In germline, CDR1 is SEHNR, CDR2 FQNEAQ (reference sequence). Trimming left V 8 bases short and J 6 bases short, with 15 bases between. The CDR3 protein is CASGPLSGDTQYF. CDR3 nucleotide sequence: TGTGCCAGCGGCCCACTGTCAGGTGATACGCAGTATTTT.

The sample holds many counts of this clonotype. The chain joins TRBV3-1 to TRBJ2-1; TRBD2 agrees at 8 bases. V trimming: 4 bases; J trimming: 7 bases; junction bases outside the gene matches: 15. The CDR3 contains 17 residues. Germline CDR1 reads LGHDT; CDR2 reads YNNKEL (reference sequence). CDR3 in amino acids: CASSPRLARGVKNEQFF. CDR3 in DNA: TGTGCCAGCAGCCCCCGACTAGCGCGAGGGGTTAAGAATGAGCAGTTCTTC.

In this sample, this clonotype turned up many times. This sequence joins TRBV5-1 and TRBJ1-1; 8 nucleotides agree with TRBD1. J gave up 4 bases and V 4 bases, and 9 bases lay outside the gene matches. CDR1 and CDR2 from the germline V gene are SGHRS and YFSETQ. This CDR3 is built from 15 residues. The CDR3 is CASSPWTGHSTEAFF. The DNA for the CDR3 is TGCGCCAGCAGCCCTTGGACAGGGCATAGCACTGAAGCTTTCTTT.

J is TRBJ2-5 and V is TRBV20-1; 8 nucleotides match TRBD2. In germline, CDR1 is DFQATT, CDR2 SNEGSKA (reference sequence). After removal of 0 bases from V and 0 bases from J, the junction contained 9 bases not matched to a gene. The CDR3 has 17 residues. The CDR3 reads CSARDAPTSAYQETQYF. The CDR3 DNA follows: TGCAGTGCTAGAGATGCCCCGACTAGCGCCTACCAAGAGACCCAGTACTTC.

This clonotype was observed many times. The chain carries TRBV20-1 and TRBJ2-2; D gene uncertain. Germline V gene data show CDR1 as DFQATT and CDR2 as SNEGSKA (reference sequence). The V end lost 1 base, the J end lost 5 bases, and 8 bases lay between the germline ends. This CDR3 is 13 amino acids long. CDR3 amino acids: CSARGHRTGELFF. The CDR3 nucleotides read TGCAGTGCTAGAGGGCATCGGACCGGGGAGCTGTTTTTT.